This is a list of T cell receptor beta chains from one sample in a study of blood T cells in healthy people across ages. TCRdb reanalysed the 5' RACE reads using MiXCR and keeps one entry per CDR3 protein. Here the sample spans about 1.1 million distinct CDR3 sequences, 35% to 40% being singletons. The sample comprised blood. All receptors derive from a young man in good health. Both conserved end residues are part of each CDR3. The D gene is left open where the match is weak. Not all rows give a size; the values are once, few, many and, for expanded clones, a class.

V	size	D	J	DNA	CDR3
TRBV30	-	-	TRBJ1-1	TGTGCCTGGAAGGCAGACAGCGCTGAAGCTTTCTTT	CAWKADSAEAFF
TRBV12-3/TRBV12-4	-	-	TRBJ1-2	TGTGCCAGCAGTTTTTCGATTACCGATTCTAACTATGGCTACACCTTC	CASSFSITDSNYGYTF
TRBV27	-	TRBD1	TRBJ2-2	TGTGCTTATCCCGCCCAGGGGGTGATCGGGGAGCTGTTTTTT	CAYPAQGVIGELFF
TRBV20-1	few	-	TRBJ1-2	TGCAGTGCCCACGACACGTCCACTCTCCCGTATGGCTACACCTTC	CSAHDTSTLPYGYTF
TRBV4-1	-	-	TRBJ1-2	TGCGCCAGCAGCCAAGACGGGGGACGAAGGGATGGCTACACCTTC	CASSQDGGRRDGYTF
TRBV4-1	-	TRBD1	TRBJ1-1	TGCGCCAGCAGGGACAGGGGAATAAACACTGAAGCTTTCTTT	CASRDRGINTEAFF
TRBV20-1	few	TRBD1	TRBJ1-2	TGCAGTGCTAGTGCCCCAGGGGGAGTAGGCTACACCTTC	CSASAPGGVGYTF
TRBV7-2	-	TRBD2	TRBJ2-1	TGTGCCAGCAGCTCCCGACTAGCGGGTTTCTCCTACAATGAGCAGTTCTTC	CASSSRLAGFSYNEQFF
TRBV7-2	-	-	TRBJ2-7	TGTGCCAGCAGCTTAGGCGGTTCTAGGAGCGAGCAGTACTTC	CASSLGGSRSEQYF
TRBV6-2/TRBV6-3	-	-	TRBJ1-5	TGTGCCAGCAGTTACCGACAAAACCCTTATCAGCCCCAGCATTTT	CASSYRQNPYQPQHF
TRBV7-2	-	-	TRBJ2-5	TGTGCCAGCAGCTTTACTAGCCCGACCCAGTACTTC	CASSFTSPTQYF
TRBV2	many	-	TRBJ1-1	TGTGCCAGCAGTAGCGCATCGGGCCGGGGGACTGAAGCTTTCTTT	CASSSASGRGTEAFF
TRBV27	few	TRBD1	TRBJ1-2	TGTGCCAGCAGTTTATTTACAGGGGGCGGTGGTGGCTACACCTTC	CASSLFTGGGGGYTF